This T cell receptor (beta chain) comes out of a study of blood T cell repertoires in COVID-19. On the study more broadly: From T cells, B-cell-depleted T cells, or PBMCs came the material, which was cDNA or gDNA.

TCRdb's copy holds only in-frame clones and misses some; the assay was immunoSEQ multiplex PCR. The data contain some 250,000 clones, 70% to 90% of them singletons. Trimming took 5 bases from V and 0 from J, leaving 11 bases between them. This CDR3 region has 15 residues. Germline assignment: CDR1 SGHNT and CDR2 YENEEA. The TCR was taken from a woman in her thirties or forties with acute COVID-19. The chain is built from TRBV11-3 and TRBJ2-1; D may be TRBD2 (6 bases). The source material was PBMCs or T cells enriched from blood (not recorded which). The CDR3 region is CASSPGVSSYNEQFF. The CDR3 region has the DNA TGTGCCAGCAGCCCGGGAGTCAGCTCCTACAATGAGCAGTTCTTC.